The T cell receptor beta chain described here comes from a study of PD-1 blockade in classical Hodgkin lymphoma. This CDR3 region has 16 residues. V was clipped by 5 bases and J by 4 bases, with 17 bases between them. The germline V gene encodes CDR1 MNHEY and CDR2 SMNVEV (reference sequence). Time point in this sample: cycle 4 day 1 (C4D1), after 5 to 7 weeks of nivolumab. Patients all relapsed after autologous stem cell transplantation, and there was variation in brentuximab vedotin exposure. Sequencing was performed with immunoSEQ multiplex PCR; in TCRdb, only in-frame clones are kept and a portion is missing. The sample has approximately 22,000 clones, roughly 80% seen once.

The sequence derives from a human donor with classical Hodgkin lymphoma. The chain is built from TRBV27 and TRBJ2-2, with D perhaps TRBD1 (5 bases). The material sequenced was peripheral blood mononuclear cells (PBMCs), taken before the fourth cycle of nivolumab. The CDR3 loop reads CASSPPFQGFTGELFF. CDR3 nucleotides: TGTGCCAGCAGTCCCCCCTTCCAGGGTTTCACCGGGGAGCTGTTTTTT.